This TCR beta chain emerged from a study of blood T cell repertoires in COVID-19. Study-wide background: PBMCs, B-cell-depleted T cells, or T cells were the source of the cDNA or gDNA that made up the material.

The germline gives CDR1 LNHDA, CDR2 SQIVND (reference sequence). The CDR3 runs 16 residues. V lost 3 bases to trimming and J lost 2 bases; unmatched junction nucleotides: 4. The method was immunoSEQ multiplex PCR; TCRdb's version includes in-frame clones alone and lacks a portion of them. The table records 200,000 to 300,000 clones, 83% of them present only once. The sample consisted of peripheral blood. The chain employs TRBV19 and TRBJ2-6, with 7 bases fitting TRBD1. This TCR was recovered from a human donor in a cohort sampled during active COVID-19. As DNA, the CDR3 is TGTGCCAGTAGTATTACAGGGGAAACTGGGGCCAACGTCCTGACTTTC. Protein product: CASSITGETGANVLTF.